The 26 T cell receptor beta chains presented below share a single source sample, sequenced in a study of T cell repertoires in cytomegalovirus infection. TCRdb redid the calling of the reads with MiXCR, one entry per CDR3 protein. The sample consists of fewer than 350,000 distinct CDR3 sequences, more than 8% of them appearing once. Sequenced sample: PBMCs. These receptor sequences come from a human donor in good health (CMV status not recorded). Some clones in this sample may be carry-over from other donors' samples.

This clonotype was recorded at least ten times. The gene calls are TRBV6-1 and TRBJ2-3, with 11 positions matching TRBD2. Germline V gives CDR1 MNHNS, CDR2 SASEGT. V trimming: 3 bases; J trimming: 0 bases; junction bases outside the gene matches: 2. This CDR3 comprises 16 residues. The CDR3 DNA reads TGTGCCAGCAGTGATACTAGCGGGAGAAGCACAGATACGCAGTATTTT. It specifies CASSDTSGRSTDTQYF.

This clonotype was seen a handful of times. The V call is TRBV20-1, the J call TRBJ2-1; 9 bases map to TRBD1. Germline trimming cut 3 bases from V and 7 bases from J; bases unmatched to any gene: 13. The CDR3 totals 16 residues. Germline values: CDR1 DFQATT, CDR2 SNEGSKA (reference sequence). The CDR3 DNA is TGCAGTGCTAGGGCGACGGACAGGGGTGTTACAAATGAGCAGTTCTTC. This encodes CSARATDRGVTNEQFF.

This clonotype was observed many times. This chain links TRBV12-3 or TRBV12-4 with TRBJ2-3; D is uncertain. CDR3 length equals 13 residues. The ends were cut back, 3 bases at V and 2 bases at J, with 6 bases in the middle. The CDR3 sequence is CASSFPFTDTQYF. In nucleotides, the CDR3 is TGTGCCAGCAGTTTCCCCTTCACAGATACGCAGTATTTT.

This clonotype has a count of ten or more. The chain employs TRBV7-2 and TRBJ2-5, with 15 bases identical to TRBD2. This CDR3 is 16 amino acids long. CDR1 and CDR2 from the germline V gene are SGHTA and FQGNSA. After removal of 5 bases from V and 3 bases from J, the junction contained 4 bases not matched to a gene. CDR3 DNA: TGTGCCAGCAGCCTCGGGACTAGCGGGAGGAAAGAGACCCAGTACTTC. As protein: CASSLGTSGRKETQYF.

The sample holds many counts of this clonotype. The chain carries TRBV19 and TRBJ1-2; unclear D gene. The CDR3 spans 13 residues. The V end lost 5 bases, the J end lost 0 bases, and 7 bases lay between the germline ends. CDR1 and CDR2 from the germline V gene are LNHDA and SQIVND (reference sequence). The CDR3 spells CASSRSSNYGYTF. CDR3 coding DNA: TGTGCCAGTAGTCGGTCCTCTAACTATGGCTACACCTTC.

This clonotype was counted a few times. The gene calls are TRBV29-1 and TRBJ2-3, with 9 bases aligning to TRBD1. The CDR3 sequence is 14 residues long. J gave up 5 bases and V 6 bases, and 9 bases lay outside the gene matches. The germline gives CDR1 SQVTM, CDR2 ANQGSEA. CDR3 DNA sequence: TGCAGCGTGGACGACAGGGGGGGACAAGATACGCAGTATTTT. Its translation is CSVDDRGGQDTQYF.

This clonotype was counted many times. CDR3 sequence: CASSIRTGSKGNQPQHF. The DNA of the CDR3 is TGTGCCAGTAGTATTCGGACAGGCTCGAAGGGCAATCAGCCCCAGCATTTT. V gene TRBV19 combines with J gene TRBJ1-5; 7 nucleotides line up with TRBD1. This CDR3 has 17 residues. Germline CDR1 is LNHDA and CDR2 is SQIVND (reference sequence). V shed 3 bases and J 2 bases; nucleotides not matched to a gene: 10.

The chain links TRBV7-2 to TRBJ1-6; 9 nucleotides agree with TRBD1. Germline lookup yields CDR1 SGHTA and CDR2 FQGNSA. This CDR3 has 18 residues. Trimming removed 3 bases from V and 3 bases from J; junction bases left unmatched: 9. The CDR3 sequence is CASSFPGQGTIYNSPLHF. In nucleotides, the CDR3 is TGTGCCAGCAGCTTCCCGGGACAGGGTACTATCTATAATTCACCCCTCCACTTT.

J is TRBJ2-6 and V is TRBV12-3 or TRBV12-4; the D gene is possibly TRBD1 (6 bases). This CDR3 spans 17 amino acids. V lost 7 bases, J lost 1 base, and 17 bases lay in between. For the CDR3, the DNA is TGTGCCAGCAAATTTAGGACAGTTGTTTCTGGGGCCAACGTCCTGACTTTC. It yields the protein CASKFRTVVSGANVLTF.

This clonotype has a count of ten or more. The chain couples TRBV7-8 to TRBJ1-6; no reliable D call. V was clipped by 2 bases and J by 8 bases, with 16 bases between them. The CDR3 loop spans 16 amino acids. Germline lookup yields CDR1 SGHVS and CDR2 FQNEAQ. The CDR3: CASSLSSGIRYSPLHF. CDR3 in DNA: TGTGCCAGCAGCTTATCTTCGGGCATTAGGTATTCACCCCTCCACTTT.

This clonotype has a count of ten or more. The chain uses TRBV28 and TRBJ2-2, with D tentatively TRBD1 (5 bases). V was trimmed by 7 bases and J by 8 bases, leaving 17 bases between them. The CDR3 length is 14 residues. Germline V gene data show CDR1 as MDHEN and CDR2 as SYDVKM. The CDR3 coding sequence is TGTGCCAGCACCCTAGTAGGGGAATCGGGGGAGCTGTTTTTT. As protein: CASTLVGESGELFF.

This clonotype was observed at least ten times. The genes are TRBV25-1 and TRBJ1-6; D is unclear. V gave up 6 bases and J gave up 12 bases, with 12 bases separating them. Germline V gene data show CDR1 as MGHDK and CDR2 as SYGVNS. This CDR3 contains 12 residues. The CDR3 coding sequence is TGTGCCAGCAGACTAGCAAACCAACCCCTCCACTTT. Protein sequence: CASRLANQPLHF.

Concerning this clonotype: An end of the junction does not agree with germline; a read error may underlie this. This chain uses TRBV4-1 with TRBJ2-7, with 12 positions matching TRBD2. Germline V gene data show CDR1 as MGHRA and CDR2 as YSYEKL. The CDR3 has 15 amino acids. The CDR3 loop is CASSAGLAGYYEQYF. The CDR3 nucleotides read TGTGCCAGCAGCGCCGGACTAGCGGGATATTACGAGCAGTACTTC.

V usage is TRBV27 and J usage is TRBJ2-5; D perhaps matches TRBD2 (6 bases). The germline V gene has CDR1 MNHEY and CDR2 SMNVEV (reference sequence). The CDR3 consists of 16 residues. The V end lost 8 bases, the J end lost 1 base, and 20 bases lay between the germline ends. CDR3 sequence reads: CASAPALGTGQETQYF. The CDR3 bases are TGTGCCAGCGCCCCTGCGTTAGGGACTGGCCAAGAGACCCAGTACTTC.

On this clonotype: The junction differs from germline at one of its ends, possibly a read error. The rearrangement joins TRBV7-2 to TRBJ2-6; maybe TRBD2 (5 bases). Germline V gene data show CDR1 as SGHTA and CDR2 as FQGNSA. This CDR3 is built from 16 residues. The CDR3 nucleotides read TGTGCCTGCAGCTTAGTTCTCGGGACTGGGGCCAACGTCCTGACTTTC. Translating gives CACSLVLGTGANVLTF.

The chain has TRBV7-9 and TRBJ2-1, with D perhaps matching TRBD1 (5 bases). Germline loops: CDR1 SEHNR, CDR2 FQNEAQ (reference sequence). Trimming took 1 base from V and 4 from J, leaving 26 bases between them. CDR3 length: 20 amino acids. Written as DNA, the CDR3 is TGTGCCAGCAGCTTAGGATGGGCGACAGTGAGCGCAATGTGGTACAATGAGCAGTTCTTC. This codes for CASSLGWATVSAMWYNEQFF.

In this sample, this clonotype turned up many times. The chain is built from TRBV7-2 and TRBJ2-7, with 8 bases matching TRBD2. The CDR3 sequence is 15 residues long. Germline V gene sequence: CDR1 SGHTA, CDR2 FQGNSA. J gave up 3 bases and V 5 bases, and 9 bases lay outside the gene matches. CDR3 in amino acids: CASSEGLSGSYEQYF. The CDR3 DNA is TGTGCCAGCAGCGAAGGACTAAGCGGGAGCTACGAGCAGTACTTC.

This clonotype has ten or more counts. CDR3 sequence reads: CASSQRAWAGWEETQYF. DNA for the CDR3: TGTGCCAGCAGCCAGAGGGCCTGGGCGGGGTGGGAAGAGACCCAGTACTTC. The J gene is TRBJ2-5, the V gene TRBV7-2, with D perhaps matching TRBD2 (6 bases). Trimming stripped 5 bases from V and 3 bases from J, with 22 bases between. CDR1 is SGHTA, CDR2 FQGNSA, per germline. This CDR3 has 17 residues.

This clonotype was observed a handful of times. The V gene is TRBV7-2, the J gene TRBJ2-5, with 10 bases identical to TRBD2. Germline CDR1 SGHTA, CDR2 FQGNSA. V lost 5 bases and J lost 5; bases outside the gene matches: 11. The CDR3 runs to 16 residues. CDR3 bases: TGTGCCAGCAGCCCCCGTACCCTAGCGGGGGTTGAGACCCAGTACTTC. Protein: CASSPRTLAGVETQYF.

A remark on this clonotype: Since a much larger clone is just one base distant, this may be a read error. The V and J genes are TRBV7-2 and TRBJ2-1; D not certain. V was cut by 6 bases and J by 16 bases, with 19 bases left in between. CDR3 length: 12 residues. Germline loops: CDR1 SGHTA, CDR2 FQGNSA. CDR3 loop: CASRLLGLLGFF. The CDR3 DNA reads TGTGCCAGCAGATTGTTAGGCCTCCTAGGTTTCTTC. Looking up the rest from reference TRBV7-2 and TRBJ2-1 gives the full variable domain: GAGVSQSPSNKVTEKGKDVELRCDPISGHTALYWYRQSLGQGLEFLIYFQGNSAPDKSGLPSDRFSAERTGGSVSTLTIQRTQQEDSAVYLCASRLLGLLGFFGPGTRLTVL.

In this sample, this clonotype turned up many times. The V gene is TRBV6-2 or TRBV6-3, the J gene TRBJ2-1; D is perhaps TRBD1 or TRBD2 (6 bases each). V lost 0 bases and J lost 5, with 17 bases in between. From germline, CDR1 is MNHEY and CDR2 SVGEGT. The CDR3 extends over 17 amino acids. The CDR3 sequence is CASSYSGGPAPNNEQFF. For the CDR3, the DNA is TGTGCCAGCAGTTACTCTGGGGGGCCCGCCCCGAACAATGAGCAGTTCTTC.

This clonotype has more than one count but fewer than ten. The V gene is TRBV20-1, the J gene TRBJ1-4; possibly TRBD1 for D (6 bases). Trimming shortened V by 4 bases and J by 0 bases, and 12 bases separated the two germline ends. CDR1 DFQATT and CDR2 SNEGSKA come from the germline V gene (reference sequence). The CDR3 has 15 residues. For the CDR3, the DNA is TGCAGTGCTACTGTGGACAGCGCAACTAATGAAAAACTGTTTTTT. It translates to CSATVDSATNEKLFF.

This clonotype was seen only a few times. This chain links TRBV19 with TRBJ2-1; 8 bases line up with TRBD1. J lost 3 bases, V lost 9 bases, and 7 bases had no gene match. In germline, CDR1 is LNHDA, CDR2 SQIVND (reference sequence). This CDR3 region has 14 residues. The CDR3 nucleotides read TGTGCCAGCAACCGGGACAGGCGCTACAATGAGCAGTTCTTC. This encodes CASNRDRRYNEQFF. Full variable domain (outside the CDR3, taken from reference TRBV19 and TRBJ2-1): DGGITQSPKYLFRKEGQNVTLSCEQNLNHDAMYWYRQDPGQGLRLIYYSQIVNDFQKGDIAEGYSVSREKKESFPLTVTSAQKNPTAFYLCASNRDRRYNEQFFGPGTRLTVL.

This clonotype was observed a few times. The chain uses TRBV7-2 and TRBJ2-7; D tentatively reads TRBD1 or TRBD2 (5 bases each). The CDR3 loop spans 15 amino acids. Germline CDR1 reads SGHTA; CDR2 reads FQGNSA. V lost 5 bases and J 2 bases, leaving 16 bases between the germline ends. For the CDR3, the DNA is TGTGCCAGCAGCCGCGACGGGACCGTGACCTACGAGCAGTACTTC. Amino acid sequence: CASSRDGTVTYEQYF.

This clonotype occurred a few times. The chain joins TRBV20-1 to TRBJ1-2; unclear D gene. V lost 7 bases and J lost 5, with 17 bases in between. Germline V gene lookup returns CDR1 DFQATT and CDR2 SNEGSKA (reference sequence). The CDR3 runs to 13 residues. The CDR3 is CSVLLGSGYGYTF. CDR3 nucleotide sequence: TGCAGTGTCTTACTGGGCAGCGGATATGGCTACACCTTC.

This clonotype was detected many times. CDR3 sequence reads: CASSSTGTYYEQYF. CDR3 bases: TGTGCCAGCTCATCAACCGGGACATACTACGAGCAGTACTTC. The chain links TRBV18 to TRBJ2-7, with a weak D call TRBD1 (6 bases). V lost 5 bases to trimming and J lost 3 bases, with 14 bases between them. The germline gives CDR1 KGHSH, CDR2 LQKENI. This CDR3 has 14 amino acids.